This T cell receptor (beta chain) was found in a study of blood T cell repertoires in COVID-19. Looking at the study overall: Collection of acute and convalescent COVID-19 samples took place in the United States, Italy and Spain. Sources were T cells, B-cell-depleted T cells, or PBMCs; the material itself was cDNA or gDNA.

In the original processing: Quantification of nucleated cells was approximated via reference gene primer amplification. This table comes from immunoSEQ multiplex PCR, and its TCRdb copy is limited to in-frame clones, with some not included. The V and J calls and the clone size are those of that table, but D and trimming were determined from the DNA. This sample has approximately 300,000 clones, with about 85% found just once. V shed 5 bases and J 5 bases; nucleotides not matched to a gene: 16. Germline V CDR1 and CDR2: SGHVS, FNYEAQ. CDR3 size: 17 residues. This clonotype originated in a woman aged 45-59 years with active or convalescent COVID-19. The material sequenced was peripheral blood. The chain carries TRBV7-6 and TRBJ2-3; 7 bases match TRBD2. This chain's CDR3 is CASSRVYGGSFGDTQYF. In DNA, the CDR3 is TGTGCCAGCAGCCGCGTTTATGGCGGGAGCTTTGGAGATACGCAGTATTTT.